This entry lists 14 T cell receptor beta chains sequenced from one sample in a study of cytomegalovirus exposure and HLA in healthy donors. This PCR relied on a set of 60 Vbeta primers and 13 Jbeta primers. Sequenced by immunoSEQ multiplex PCR; TCRdb stores in-frame clones only, minus some. The sample lists about 150,000 clones, around three quarters seen once, with under 2% in the top ten. Sequenced input: PBMCs. These receptors came from a man in his forties in good health and CMV-seronegative.

This sequence joins TRBV2 and TRBJ1-1; D ambiguous. The V gene lost 2 bases and the J gene lost 8 bases, with 12 bases spanning the gap. Germline CDR1 is SNHLY and CDR2 is FYNNEI. This CDR3 spans 13 amino acids. In DNA, the CDR3 is TGTGCCAGCAGTGAACTGGTCTATGTGGAAGCTTTCTTT. Its protein is CASSELVYVEAFF.

This clone was detected only a few times. The V gene is TRBV19, the J gene TRBJ1-1; D uncertain. In germline, CDR1 is LNHDA, CDR2 SQIVND (reference sequence). Trimming cost V 5 bases and J 3 bases, with 13 bases left between them. The CDR3 consists of 14 residues. This chain's CDR3 is CASSFRHLYTEAFF. The DNA of the CDR3 is TGTGCCAGTAGTTTCCGACACCTCTACACTGAAGCTTTCTTT.

The rearrangement uses TRBV6-5 and TRBJ1-1; D remains unclear. Germline-derived CDR1 and CDR2 are MNHEY and SVGAGI. The V end was cut by 3 bases, the J end by 3 bases, with 8 bases between. This CDR3 spans 13 amino acids. The CDR3 spells CASSYKRDTEAFF. The DNA for the CDR3 is TGTGCCAGCAGTTATAAGAGGGACACTGAAGCTTTCTTT.

This chain uses TRBV2 with TRBJ2-7; 7 nucleotides match TRBD1. The V gene's germline CDR1 is SNHLY and CDR2 FYNNEI. The CDR3 sequence is 12 residues long. V dropped 10 bases and J dropped 6; count of bases not matched to a gene: 9. The CDR3, as DNA: TGTGCCACCCAGAAGGGGGCCCGCGAGCAGTACTTC. It yields the protein CATQKGAREQYF.

This clone was seen a few times. J is TRBJ2-1 and V is TRBV5-4; D perhaps matches TRBD2 (6 bases). Germline CDR1 reads SGHNT; CDR2 reads YYREEE (reference sequence). The CDR3 covers 14 residues. V was clipped by 4 bases and J by 1 base, with 9 bases between them. CDR3 DNA: TGTGCCAGCAGCACGGACTATTCCTACAATGAGCAGTTCTTC. Translated, it gives CASSTDYSYNEQFF.

V is TRBV6-1 and J is TRBJ2-5, with 8 bases matching TRBD2. Germline V gives CDR1 MNHNS, CDR2 SASEGT. The CDR3 extends over 17 amino acids. J lost 4 bases, V lost 0 bases, and 10 bases had no gene match. CDR3 amino acids: CASSEALGSGNGETQYF. CDR3 DNA sequence: TGTGCCAGCAGTGAAGCGTTAGGTAGCGGGAACGGAGAGACCCAGTACTTC.

The genes are TRBV5-1 and TRBJ2-5, with D tentatively TRBD1 (6 bases). CDR1 SGHRS and CDR2 YFSETQ come from the germline V gene. The CDR3 sequence is 14 residues long. V shed 4 bases and J shed 2 bases, with 12 bases lying between them. The CDR3 DNA is TGCGCCAGCAGCGATACAGGGTCTCAAGAGACCCAGTACTTC. Translating it yields CASSDTGSQETQYF.

The V gene is TRBV27, the J gene TRBJ2-1; possibly TRBD1 for D (5 bases). Germline-derived CDR1 and CDR2 are MNHEY and SMNVEV (reference sequence). The CDR3 totals 17 residues. Trimming took off 3 bases at V and 4 bases at J, with 19 bases between the two ends. The CDR3 loop reads CASSFIWGRRPYNEQFF. The CDR3 nucleotides are TGTGCCAGCAGTTTTATATGGGGCAGACGGCCTTACAATGAGCAGTTCTTC.

This sequence joins TRBV30 and TRBJ1-4; 8 nucleotides match TRBD1. This CDR3 contains 13 residues. The ends lost 6 bases at V and 8 bases at J; junction bases unmatched: 8. The germline V gene encodes CDR1 GTSNPN and CDR2 SVGIG (reference sequence). The CDR3 DNA reads TGTGCCTGTGTTCAGGGGGCAGGGGAAAAACTGTTTTTT. This codes for CACVQGAGEKLFF.

This clone was counted a few times. This CDR3 is CASSWGLAANTGELFF. CDR3 bases: TGCGCCAGCAGCTGGGGACTAGCGGCTAACACCGGGGAGCTGTTTTTT. V is TRBV5-1 and J is TRBJ2-2; 11 bases are a match to TRBD2. Germline lookup yields CDR1 SGHRS and CDR2 YFSETQ. The J segment lost 2 bases and the V segment lost 3 bases, leaving 3 bases of the junction unmatched. This CDR3 has 16 residues.

In this sample, this clone turned up a few times. The V and J genes are TRBV6-5 and TRBJ1-5, with D maybe TRBD1 (5 bases). Trimming pared 0 bases from V and 7 bases from J, leaving 13 bases between. Looked up from germline, CDR1 is MNHEY and CDR2 is SVGAGI. The CDR3 covers 15 residues. The CDR3 here is CASSYSWAEGQPQHF. In nucleotides, the CDR3 is TGTGCCAGCAGTTACTCTTGGGCGGAGGGGCAGCCCCAGCATTTT.

The count of this clone is one. The CDR3 DNA reads TGTGCCACCCATACGGGACTAGCGGGATTAACCTCCCATGAGCAGTTCTTC. Protein: CATHTGLAGLTSHEQFF. The chain is built from TRBV28 and TRBJ2-1; 13 nucleotides line up with TRBD2. V dropped 10 bases and J dropped 8; count of bases not matched to a gene: 17. CDR1 MDHEN and CDR2 SYDVKM come from the germline V gene. This CDR3 contains 17 residues.

This chain uses TRBV19 with TRBJ1-3, with D hard to call. Germline lookup yields CDR1 LNHDA and CDR2 SQIVND (reference sequence). V gave up 3 bases and J gave up 0 bases, with 6 bases separating them. The CDR3 spans 14 residues. CDR3 nucleotides: TGTGCCAGTAGTATCGAGAACTCTGGAAACACCATATATTTT. As protein: CASSIENSGNTIYF.

This chain uses TRBV6-7 with TRBJ2-7; 11 positions match TRBD2. TRBV6-7 is recorded as an ORF, its role being uncertain. CDR3 length: 15 amino acids. Trimming cost V 5 bases and J 2 bases; bases outside gene matches: 5. The CDR3 DNA follows: TGTGCCAGCAGTCTTAGGACTAGCGGGCCCTACGAGCAGTACTTC. Translated: CASSLRTSGPYEQYF.